This T cell receptor (beta chain) was recorded in a study of T cell responses to AZD1222 COVID-19 vaccine. Study background: Pooled together were second doses at about 4 or about 12 weeks.

The CDR3 contains 18 residues. Germline V gene sequence: CDR1 SQVTM, CDR2 ANQGSEA. The germline V and J ends were trimmed by 8 bases and 0 bases, with 25 bases remaining between them. This clone appeared once. What it recognizes is unknown. Study findings and constraints: AZD1222 recipients seropositive at baseline numbered only five to seven. The peak T cell response came first, and repertoires were sampled only after it. In a largely white British group with more females than males, clonal diversity was possibly underestimated.

Profiled with immunoSEQ multiplex PCR; TCRdb holds only in-frame clones, not every one. The sample lists 150,000 to 200,000 clones, 90% to 95% occurring once. The TCR comes from an adult in good health. The chain is built from TRBV29-1 and TRBJ2-2; no clear D. The source was peripheral blood, collected on day 0 of AZD1222 vaccination. CDR3 DNA sequence: TGCAGCATTAAACTACACCGTACCGGCAACTCGAACACCGGGGAGCTGTTTTTT. It encodes CSIKLHRTGNSNTGELFF.